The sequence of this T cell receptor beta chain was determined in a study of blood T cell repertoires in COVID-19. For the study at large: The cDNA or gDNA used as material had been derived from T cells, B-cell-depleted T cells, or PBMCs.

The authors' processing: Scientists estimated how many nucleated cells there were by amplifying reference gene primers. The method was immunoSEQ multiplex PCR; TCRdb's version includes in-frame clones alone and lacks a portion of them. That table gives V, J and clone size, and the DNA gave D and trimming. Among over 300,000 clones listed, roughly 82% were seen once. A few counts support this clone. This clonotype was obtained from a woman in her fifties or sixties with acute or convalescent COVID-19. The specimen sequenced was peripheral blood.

The CDR3 DNA reads as TGTGCCAGCAGTCCCCTGGGACAGGGGGCTTACGAGCAGTACTTC. Amino acid sequence: CASSPLGQGAYEQYF. The chain carries TRBV28 and TRBJ2-7, with 12 bases fitting TRBD1. The trim removed 5 bases at V and 4 bases at J, leaving 6 bases unmatched. The CDR3 is 15 amino acids. Germline-derived CDR1 and CDR2 are MDHEN and SYDVKM.